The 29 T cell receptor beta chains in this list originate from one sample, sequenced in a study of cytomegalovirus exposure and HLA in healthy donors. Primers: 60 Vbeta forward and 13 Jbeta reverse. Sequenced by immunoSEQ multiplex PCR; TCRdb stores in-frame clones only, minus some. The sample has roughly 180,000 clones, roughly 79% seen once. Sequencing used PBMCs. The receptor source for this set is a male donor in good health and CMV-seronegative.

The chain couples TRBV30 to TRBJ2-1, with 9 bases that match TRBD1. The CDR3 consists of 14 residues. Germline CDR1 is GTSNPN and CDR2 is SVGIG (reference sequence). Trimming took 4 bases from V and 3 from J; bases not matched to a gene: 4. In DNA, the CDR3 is TGTGCCTGGACTAGGGACAGGGACTACAATGAGCAGTTCTTC. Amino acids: CAWTRDRDYNEQFF.

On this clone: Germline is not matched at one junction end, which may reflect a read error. The CDR3 DNA is TGTTCCAGCAGCTCCGGTTCGACTAGCGGGGGGAACGAGCAGTACTTC. Its protein is CSSSSGSTSGGNEQYF. This chain links TRBV7-9 with TRBJ2-7, with 13 bases fitting TRBD2. CDR1 and CDR2 (germline): SEHNR, FQNEAQ (reference sequence). The CDR3 contains 16 residues.

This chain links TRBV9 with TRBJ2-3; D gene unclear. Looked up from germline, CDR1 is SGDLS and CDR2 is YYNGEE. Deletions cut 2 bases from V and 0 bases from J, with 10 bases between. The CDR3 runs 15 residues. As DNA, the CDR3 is TGTGCCAGCAGCGTTCAGGTATCTAGCACAGATACGCAGTATTTT. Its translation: CASSVQVSSTDTQYF.

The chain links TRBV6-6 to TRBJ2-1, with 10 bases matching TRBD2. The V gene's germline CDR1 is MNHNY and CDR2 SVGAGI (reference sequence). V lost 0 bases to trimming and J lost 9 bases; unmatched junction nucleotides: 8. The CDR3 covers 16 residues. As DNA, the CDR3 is TGTGCCAGCAGTTACTCCCGCCCTAGCGGGAGTGGTGAGCAGTTCTTC. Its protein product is CASSYSRPSGSGEQFF.

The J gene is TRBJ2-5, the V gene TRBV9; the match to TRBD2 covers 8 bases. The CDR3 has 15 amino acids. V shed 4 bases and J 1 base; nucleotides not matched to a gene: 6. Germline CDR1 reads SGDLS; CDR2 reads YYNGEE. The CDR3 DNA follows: TGTGCCAGCAGCTTACTGGGACTAGTCCAAGAGACCCAGTACTTC. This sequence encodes CASSLLGLVQETQYF.

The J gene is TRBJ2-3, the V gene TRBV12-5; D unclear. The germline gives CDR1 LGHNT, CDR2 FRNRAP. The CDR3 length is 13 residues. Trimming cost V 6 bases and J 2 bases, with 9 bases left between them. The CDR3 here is CASGPMVTDTQYF. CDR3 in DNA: TGTGCTAGTGGCCCTATGGTCACAGATACGCAGTATTTT.

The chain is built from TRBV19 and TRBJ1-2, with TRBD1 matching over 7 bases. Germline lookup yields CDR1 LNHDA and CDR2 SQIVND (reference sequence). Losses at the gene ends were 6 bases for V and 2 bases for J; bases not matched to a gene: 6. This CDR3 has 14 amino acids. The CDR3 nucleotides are TGTGCCAGTAGCCCCGGGACAGACAACTATGGCTACACCTTC. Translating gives CASSPGTDNYGYTF.

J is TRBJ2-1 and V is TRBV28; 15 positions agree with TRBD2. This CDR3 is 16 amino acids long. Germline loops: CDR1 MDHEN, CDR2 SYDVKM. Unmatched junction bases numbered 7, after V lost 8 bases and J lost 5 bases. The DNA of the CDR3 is TGTGCCAGCCGGACTAGCGGGAGGGCCGTCCACAATGAGCAGTTCTTC. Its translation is CASRTSGRAVHNEQFF. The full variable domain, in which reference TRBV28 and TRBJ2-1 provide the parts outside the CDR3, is DVKVTQSSRYLVKRTGEKVFLECVQDMDHENMFWYRQDPGLGLRLIYFSYDVKMKEKGDIPEGYSVSREKKERFSLILESASTNQTSMYLCASRTSGRAVHNEQFFGPGTRLTVL.

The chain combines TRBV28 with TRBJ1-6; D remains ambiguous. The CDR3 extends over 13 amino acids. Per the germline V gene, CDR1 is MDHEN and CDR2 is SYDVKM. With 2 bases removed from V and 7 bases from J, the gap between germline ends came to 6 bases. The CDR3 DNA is TGTGCCAGCAGTTTACAGGCGAATTCACCCCTCCACTTT. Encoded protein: CASSLQANSPLHF.

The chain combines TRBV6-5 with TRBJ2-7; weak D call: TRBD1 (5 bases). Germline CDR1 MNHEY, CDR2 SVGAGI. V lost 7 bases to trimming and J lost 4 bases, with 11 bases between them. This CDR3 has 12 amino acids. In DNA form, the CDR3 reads TGTGCCAGCATGGGGTCAGGGTACGAGCAGTACTTC. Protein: CASMGSGYEQYF.

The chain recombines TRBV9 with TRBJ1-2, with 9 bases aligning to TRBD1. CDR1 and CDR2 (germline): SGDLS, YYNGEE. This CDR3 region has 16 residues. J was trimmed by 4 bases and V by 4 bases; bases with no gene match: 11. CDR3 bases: TGTGCCAGCAGCAGCGGCCCCGGGACAGGGACCTATGGCTACACCTTC. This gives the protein CASSSGPGTGTYGYTF. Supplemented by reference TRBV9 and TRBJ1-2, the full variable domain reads DSGVTQTPKHLITATGQRVTLRCSPRSGDLSVYWYQQSLDQGLQFLIQYYNGEERAKGNILERFSAQQFPDLHSELNLSSLELGDSALYFCASSSGPGTGTYGYTFGSGTRLTVV.

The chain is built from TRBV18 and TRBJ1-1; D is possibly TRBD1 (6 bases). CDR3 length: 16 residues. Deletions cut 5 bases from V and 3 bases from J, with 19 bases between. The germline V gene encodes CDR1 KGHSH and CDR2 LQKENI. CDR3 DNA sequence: TGTGCCAGCTCATCACGAACGGGGGGGCCCGACACTGAAGCTTTCTTT. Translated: CASSSRTGGPDTEAFF.

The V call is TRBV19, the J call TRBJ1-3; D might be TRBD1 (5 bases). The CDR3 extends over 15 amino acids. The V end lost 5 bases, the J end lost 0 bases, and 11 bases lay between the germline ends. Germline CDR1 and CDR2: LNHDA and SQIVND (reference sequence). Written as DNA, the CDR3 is TGTGCCAGTAGTGCCAGACAGCACTCTGGAAACACCATATATTTT. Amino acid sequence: CASSARQHSGNTIYF. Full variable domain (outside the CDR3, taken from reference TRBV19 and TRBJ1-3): DGGITQSPKYLFRKEGQNVTLSCEQNLNHDAMYWYRQDPGQGLRLIYYSQIVNDFQKGDIAEGYSVSREKKESFPLTVTSAQKNPTAFYLCASSARQHSGNTIYFGEGSWLTVV.

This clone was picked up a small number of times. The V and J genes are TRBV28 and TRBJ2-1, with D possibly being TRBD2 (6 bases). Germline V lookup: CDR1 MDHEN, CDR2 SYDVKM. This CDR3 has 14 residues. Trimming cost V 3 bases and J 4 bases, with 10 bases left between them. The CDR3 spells CASSFLSGYNEQFF. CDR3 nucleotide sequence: TGTGCCAGCAGTTTTTTAAGCGGGTACAATGAGCAGTTCTTC.

As DNA, the CDR3 is TGTGCCAGCAGTGAAAGTGGACCCGGGGGCAATCAGCCCCAGCATTTT. It codes for CASSESGPGGNQPQHF. This chain uses TRBV2 with TRBJ1-5, with D unclear. CDR1 SNHLY and CDR2 FYNNEI come from the germline V gene. Trimming removed 2 bases from V and 2 bases from J, with 13 bases in between. The CDR3 has 16 amino acids.

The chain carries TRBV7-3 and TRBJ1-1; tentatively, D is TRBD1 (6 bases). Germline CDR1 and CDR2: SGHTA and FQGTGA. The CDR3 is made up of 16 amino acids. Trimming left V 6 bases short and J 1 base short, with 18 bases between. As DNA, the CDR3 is TGTGCCAGCAGACGAACAGGGACATCACCGAACACTGAAGCTTTCTTT. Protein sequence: CASRRTGTSPNTEAFF.

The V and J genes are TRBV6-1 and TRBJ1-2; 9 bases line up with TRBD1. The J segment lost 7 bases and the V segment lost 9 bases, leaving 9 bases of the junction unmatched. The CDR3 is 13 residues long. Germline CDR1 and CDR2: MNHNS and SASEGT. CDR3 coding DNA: TGTGCCAGTCAAACAGGGGGCTGGGGTGGCTACACCTTC. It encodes CASQTGGWGGYTF.

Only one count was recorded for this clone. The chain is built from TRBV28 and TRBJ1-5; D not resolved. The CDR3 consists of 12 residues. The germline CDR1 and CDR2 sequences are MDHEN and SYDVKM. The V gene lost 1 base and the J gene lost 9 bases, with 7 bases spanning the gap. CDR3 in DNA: TGTGCCAGCAGTTTATTAGCCTGGCCCCAGCATTTT. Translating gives CASSLLAWPQHF.

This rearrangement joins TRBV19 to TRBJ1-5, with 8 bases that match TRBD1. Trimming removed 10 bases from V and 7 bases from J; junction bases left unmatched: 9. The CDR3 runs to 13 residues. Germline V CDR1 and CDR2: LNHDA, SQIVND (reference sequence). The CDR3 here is CATTDRAGQPQHF. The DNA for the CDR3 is TGTGCCACAACGGACAGGGCTGGCCAGCCCCAGCATTTT.

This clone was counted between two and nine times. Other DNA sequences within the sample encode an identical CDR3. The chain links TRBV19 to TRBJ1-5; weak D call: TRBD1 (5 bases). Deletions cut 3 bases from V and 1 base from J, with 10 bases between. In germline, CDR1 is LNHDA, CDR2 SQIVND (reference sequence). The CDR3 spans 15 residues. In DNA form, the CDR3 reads TGTGCCAGTAGTATTGCGGGACGGAGCAATCAGCCCCAGCATTTT. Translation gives CASSIAGRSNQPQHF.

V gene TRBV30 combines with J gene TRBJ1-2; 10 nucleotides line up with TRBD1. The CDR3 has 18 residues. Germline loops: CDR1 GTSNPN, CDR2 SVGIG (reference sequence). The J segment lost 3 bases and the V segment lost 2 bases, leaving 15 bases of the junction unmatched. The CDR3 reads CAWSSNGQGVLSYYGYTF. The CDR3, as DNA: TGTGCCTGGAGTTCGAATGGACAGGGGGTTCTTAGCTACTATGGCTACACCTTC. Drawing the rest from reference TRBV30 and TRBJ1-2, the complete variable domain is SQTIHQWPATLVQPVGSPLSLECTVEGTSNPNLYWYRQAAGRGLQLLFYSVGIGQISSEVPQNLSASRPQDRQFILSSKKLLLSDSGFYLCAWSSNGQGVLSYYGYTFGSGTRLTVV.

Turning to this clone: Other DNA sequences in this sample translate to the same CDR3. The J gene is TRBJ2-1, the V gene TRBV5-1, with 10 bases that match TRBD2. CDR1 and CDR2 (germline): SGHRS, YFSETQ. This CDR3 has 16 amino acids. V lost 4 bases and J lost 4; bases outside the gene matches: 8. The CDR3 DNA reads TGCGCCAGCAGCCTCGGACTAGCGGCTTCATACAATGAGCAGTTCTTC. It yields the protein CASSLGLAASYNEQFF.

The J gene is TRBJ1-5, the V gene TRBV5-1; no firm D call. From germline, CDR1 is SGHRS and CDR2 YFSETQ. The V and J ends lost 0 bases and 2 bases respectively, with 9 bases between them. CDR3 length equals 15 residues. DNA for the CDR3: TGCGCCAGCAGCTTGGGTCAGGTTGGCAATCAGCCCCAGCATTTT. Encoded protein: CASSLGQVGNQPQHF. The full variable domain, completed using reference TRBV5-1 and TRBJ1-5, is KAGVTQTPRYLIKTRGQQVTLSCSPISGHRSVSWYQQTPGQGLQFLFEYFSETQRNKGNFPGRFSGRQFSNSRSEMNVSTLELGDSALYLCASSLGQVGNQPQHFGDGTRLSIL.

CDR3 in DNA: TGTGCCTTCCATAAATCAGGGGGCACCTATGGCTACACCTTC. Translating it yields CAFHKSGGTYGYTF. The V gene is TRBV30, the J gene TRBJ1-2; 8 positions match TRBD1. The J segment lost 4 bases and the V segment lost 7 bases, leaving 11 bases of the junction unmatched. The CDR3 loop spans 14 amino acids. Per the germline V gene, CDR1 is GTSNPN and CDR2 is SVGIG (reference sequence).

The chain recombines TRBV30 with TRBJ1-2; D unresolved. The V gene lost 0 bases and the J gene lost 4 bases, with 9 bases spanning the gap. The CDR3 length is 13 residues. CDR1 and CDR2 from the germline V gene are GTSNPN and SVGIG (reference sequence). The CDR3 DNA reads TGTGCCTGGAGTGTACGTCTAGGCTATGGCTACACCTTC. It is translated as CAWSVRLGYGYTF.

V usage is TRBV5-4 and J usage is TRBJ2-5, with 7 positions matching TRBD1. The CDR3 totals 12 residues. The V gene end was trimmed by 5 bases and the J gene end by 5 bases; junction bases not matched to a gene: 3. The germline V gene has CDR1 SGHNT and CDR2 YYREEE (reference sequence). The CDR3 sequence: CASRTGRETQYF. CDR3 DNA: TGTGCCAGCAGGACAGGGCGGGAGACCCAGTACTTC.

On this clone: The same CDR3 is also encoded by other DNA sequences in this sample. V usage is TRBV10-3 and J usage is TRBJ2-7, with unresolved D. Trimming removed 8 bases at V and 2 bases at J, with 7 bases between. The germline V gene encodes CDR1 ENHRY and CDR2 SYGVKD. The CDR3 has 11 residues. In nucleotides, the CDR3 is TGTGCCATCTCTCCAGCCTACGAGCAGTACTTC. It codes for CAISPAYEQYF.

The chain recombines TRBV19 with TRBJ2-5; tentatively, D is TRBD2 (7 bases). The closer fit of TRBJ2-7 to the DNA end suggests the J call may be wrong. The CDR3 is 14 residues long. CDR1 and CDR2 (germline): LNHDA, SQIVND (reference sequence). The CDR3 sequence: CASNSGGIGYEQYF. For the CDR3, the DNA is TGTGCCAGTAACTCGGGGGGCATTGGCTACGAGCAGTACTTC.

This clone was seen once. As DNA, the CDR3 is TGTGCCAGCACGATGGGGGGAGAGACCCAGTACTTC. Protein product: CASTMGGETQYF. This chain connects TRBV6-6 to TRBJ2-5, with D maybe TRBD2 (6 bases). There are 12 residues in the CDR3. Germline V CDR1 and CDR2: MNHNY, SVGAGI (reference sequence). The V and J ends lost 7 bases and 4 bases respectively, with 10 bases between them.